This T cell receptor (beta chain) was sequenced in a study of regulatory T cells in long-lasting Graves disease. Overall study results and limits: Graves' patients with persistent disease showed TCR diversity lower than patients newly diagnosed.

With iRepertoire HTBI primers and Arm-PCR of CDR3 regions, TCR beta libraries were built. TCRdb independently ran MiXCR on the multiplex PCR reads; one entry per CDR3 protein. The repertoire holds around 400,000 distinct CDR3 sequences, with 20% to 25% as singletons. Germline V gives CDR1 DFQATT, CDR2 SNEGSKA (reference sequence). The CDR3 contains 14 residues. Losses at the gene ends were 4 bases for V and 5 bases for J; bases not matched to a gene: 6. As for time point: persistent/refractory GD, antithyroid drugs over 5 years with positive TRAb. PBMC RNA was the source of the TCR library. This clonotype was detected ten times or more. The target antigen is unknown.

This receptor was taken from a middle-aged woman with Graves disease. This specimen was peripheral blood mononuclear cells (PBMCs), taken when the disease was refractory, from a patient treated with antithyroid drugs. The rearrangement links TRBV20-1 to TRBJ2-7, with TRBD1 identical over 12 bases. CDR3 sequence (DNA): TGCAGTGCTACGGCCGGGACAGGGGGCGACGAGCAGTACTTC. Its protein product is CSATAGTGGDEQYF.